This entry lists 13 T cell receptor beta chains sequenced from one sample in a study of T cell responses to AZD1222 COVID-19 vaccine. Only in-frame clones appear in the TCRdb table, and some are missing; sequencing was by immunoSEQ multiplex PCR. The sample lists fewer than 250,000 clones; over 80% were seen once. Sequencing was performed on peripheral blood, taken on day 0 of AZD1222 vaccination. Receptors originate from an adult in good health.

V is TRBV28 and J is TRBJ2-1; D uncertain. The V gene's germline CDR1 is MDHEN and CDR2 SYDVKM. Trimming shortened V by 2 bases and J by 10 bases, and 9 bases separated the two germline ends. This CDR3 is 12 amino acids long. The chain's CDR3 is CASSLGYNEQFF. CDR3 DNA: TGTGCCAGCAGTTTAGGCTATAACGAGCAGTTCTTC.

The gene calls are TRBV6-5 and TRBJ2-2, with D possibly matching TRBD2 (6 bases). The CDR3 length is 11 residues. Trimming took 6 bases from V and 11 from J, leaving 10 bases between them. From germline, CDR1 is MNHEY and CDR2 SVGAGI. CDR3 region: CASRGDSELFF. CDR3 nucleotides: TGTGCCAGCAGAGGGGACTCAGAGCTGTTTTTT.

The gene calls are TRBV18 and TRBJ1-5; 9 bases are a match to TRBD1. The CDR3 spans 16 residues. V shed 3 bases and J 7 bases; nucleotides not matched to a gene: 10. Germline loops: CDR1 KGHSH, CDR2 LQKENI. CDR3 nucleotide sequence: TGTGCCAGCTCACCGGGAAACAGGGGGCTCAACCAGCCCCAGCATTTT. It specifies CASSPGNRGLNQPQHF.

In nucleotides, the CDR3 is TGTGCCAGCAGCCGCGCGGTTGGGGGAGATAGCAATCAGCCCCAGCATTTT. Residues: CASSRAVGGDSNQPQHF. The rearrangement joins TRBV6-2 or TRBV6-3 to TRBJ1-5; D is perhaps TRBD1 (5 bases). The germline V gene encodes CDR1 MNHEY and CDR2 SVGEGT. The length of the CDR3 is 17 residues. Trimming took off 6 bases at V and 0 bases at J, with 18 bases between the two ends.

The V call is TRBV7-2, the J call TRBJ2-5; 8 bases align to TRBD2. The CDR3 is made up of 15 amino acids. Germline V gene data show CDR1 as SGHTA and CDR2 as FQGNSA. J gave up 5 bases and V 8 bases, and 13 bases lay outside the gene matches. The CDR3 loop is CASLPFGGGMETQYF. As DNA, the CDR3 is TGTGCCAGCCTACCTTTCGGCGGGGGGATGGAGACCCAGTACTTC.

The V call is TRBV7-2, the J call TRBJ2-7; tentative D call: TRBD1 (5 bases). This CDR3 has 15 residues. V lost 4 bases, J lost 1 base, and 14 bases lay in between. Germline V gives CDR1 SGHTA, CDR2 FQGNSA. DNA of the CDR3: TGTGCCAGCAGCTCCCGACAGATAACATCCTACGAGCAGTACTTC. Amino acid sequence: CASSSRQITSYEQYF.

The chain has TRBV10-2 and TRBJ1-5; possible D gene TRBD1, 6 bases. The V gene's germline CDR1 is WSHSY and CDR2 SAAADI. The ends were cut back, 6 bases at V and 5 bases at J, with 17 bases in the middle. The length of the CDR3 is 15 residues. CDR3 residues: CASREQGVVDQPQHF. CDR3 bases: TGCGCCAGCAGGGAACAGGGTGTGGTGGATCAGCCCCAGCATTTT.

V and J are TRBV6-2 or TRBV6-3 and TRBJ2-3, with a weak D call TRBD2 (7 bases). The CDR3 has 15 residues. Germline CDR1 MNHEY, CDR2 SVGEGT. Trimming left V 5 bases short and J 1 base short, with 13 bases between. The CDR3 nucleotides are TGTGCCAGCAGTACCCGGGGGGCAGGCACAGATACGCAGTATTTT. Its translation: CASSTRGAGTDTQYF.

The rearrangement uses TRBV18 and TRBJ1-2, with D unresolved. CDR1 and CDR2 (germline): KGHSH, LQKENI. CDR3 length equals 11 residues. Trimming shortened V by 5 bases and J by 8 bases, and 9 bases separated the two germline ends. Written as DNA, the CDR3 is TGTGCCAGCTCATTGAGCTTGGGCTACACCTTC. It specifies CASSLSLGYTF.

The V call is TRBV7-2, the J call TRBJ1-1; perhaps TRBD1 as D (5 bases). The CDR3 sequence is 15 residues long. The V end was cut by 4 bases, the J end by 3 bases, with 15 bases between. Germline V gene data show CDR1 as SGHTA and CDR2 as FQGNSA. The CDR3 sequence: CASSSQWGGDTEAFF. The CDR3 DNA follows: TGTGCCAGCAGCTCTCAGTGGGGGGGGGACACTGAAGCTTTCTTT. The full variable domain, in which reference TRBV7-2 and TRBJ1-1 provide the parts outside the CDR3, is GAGVSQSPSNKVTEKGKDVELRCDPISGHTALYWYRQSLGQGLEFLIYFQGNSAPDKSGLPSDRFSAERTGGSVSTLTIQRTQQEDSAVYLCASSSQWGGDTEAFFGQGTRLTVV.

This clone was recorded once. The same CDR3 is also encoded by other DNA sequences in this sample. CDR3 nucleotide sequence: TGTGCCAGCAGCCTGGACAGGGTCACTGAAGCTTTCTTT. This gives the protein CASSLDRVTEAFF. The V gene is TRBV12-3 or TRBV12-4, the J gene TRBJ1-1; TRBD1 agrees at 8 bases. Trimming took 6 bases from V and 4 from J; bases not matched to a gene: 4. The CDR3 sequence is 13 residues long.

The CDR3 bases are TGTGCCAGCAGCTCGCCGCGGGGGGCCTGGTTTTGGGAGCAGTTCTTC. Translation: CASSSPRGAWFWEQFF. J is TRBJ2-1 and V is TRBV11-2; 8 bases are shared with TRBD2. Germline assignment: CDR1 SGHAT and CDR2 FQNNGV. V gave up 4 bases and J gave up 10 bases; unmatched junction bases: 15. The CDR3 length is 16 residues. Drawing the rest from reference TRBV11-2 and TRBJ2-1, the complete variable domain is EAGVAQSPRYKIIEKRQSVAFWCNPISGHATLYWYQQILGQGPKLLIQFQNNGVVDDSQLPKDRFSAERLKGVDSTLKIQPAKLEDSAVYLCASSSPRGAWFWEQFFGPGTRLTVL.

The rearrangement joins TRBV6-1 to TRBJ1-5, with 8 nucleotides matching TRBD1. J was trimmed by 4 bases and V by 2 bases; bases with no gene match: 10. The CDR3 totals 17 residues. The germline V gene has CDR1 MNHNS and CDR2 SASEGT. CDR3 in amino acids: CASSEFLGRQGNQPQHF. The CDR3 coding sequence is TGTGCCAGCAGTGAATTCTTGGGGCGACAGGGGAATCAGCCCCAGCATTTT.